Reported below is one T cell receptor beta chain. The sample is drawn from a study of blood T cell repertoires in COVID-19. Produced via immunoSEQ multiplex PCR; TCRdb's table is partial and in-frame only. Of 230,000 or so clones listed, about 86% are singletons. The CDR3 spans 15 residues. The germline gives CDR1 SGHRS, CDR2 YFSETQ. V dropped 0 bases and J dropped 0 bases, with 7 bases sitting between them. The chain employs TRBV5-1 and TRBJ1-3; D gene unclear. Sequencing was performed on peripheral blood. This sequence originates from a man aged 40-49 years with active or convalescent COVID-19. Here the CDR3 DNA reads TGCGCCAGCAGCTTGGACGGGAGCTCTGGAAACACCATATATTTT. Protein: CASSLDGSSGNTIYF.